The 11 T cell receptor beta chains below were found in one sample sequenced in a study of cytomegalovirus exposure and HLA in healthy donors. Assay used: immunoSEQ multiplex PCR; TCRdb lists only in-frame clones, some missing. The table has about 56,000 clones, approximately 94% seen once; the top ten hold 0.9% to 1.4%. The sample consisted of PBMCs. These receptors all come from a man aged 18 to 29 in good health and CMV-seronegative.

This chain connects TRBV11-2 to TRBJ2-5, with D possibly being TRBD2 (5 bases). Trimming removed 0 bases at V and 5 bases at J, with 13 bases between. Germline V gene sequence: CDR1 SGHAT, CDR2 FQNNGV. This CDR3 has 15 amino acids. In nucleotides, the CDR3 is TGTGCCAGCAGCTTAGAGTACGGGATGGGTGAGACCCAGTACTTC. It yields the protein CASSLEYGMGETQYF.

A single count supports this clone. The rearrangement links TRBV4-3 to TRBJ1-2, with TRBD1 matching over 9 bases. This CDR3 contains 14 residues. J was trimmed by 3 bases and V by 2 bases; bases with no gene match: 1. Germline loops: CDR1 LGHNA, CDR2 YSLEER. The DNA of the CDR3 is TGCGCCAGCAGCCAAAGGACAGGGGACTATGGCTACACCTTC. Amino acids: CASSQRTGDYGYTF.

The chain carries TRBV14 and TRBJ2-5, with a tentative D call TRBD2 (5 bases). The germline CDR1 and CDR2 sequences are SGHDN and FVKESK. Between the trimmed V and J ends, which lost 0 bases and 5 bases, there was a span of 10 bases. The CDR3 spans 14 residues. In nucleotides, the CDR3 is TGTGCCAGCAGCCAAGATGTGGGAGCCGAGACCCAGTACTTC. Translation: CASSQDVGAETQYF.

The CDR3 DNA reads as TGTGCCAGCAGCTTAGCGTTTGGACTAGCGGGCAATGAGCAGTTCTTC. Translation gives CASSLAFGLAGNEQFF. This rearrangement joins TRBV11-2 to TRBJ2-1, with 11 bases matching TRBD2. The CDR3 consists of 16 residues. J was trimmed by 6 bases and V by 1 base; bases with no gene match: 5. CDR1 and CDR2 (germline): SGHAT, FQNNGV.

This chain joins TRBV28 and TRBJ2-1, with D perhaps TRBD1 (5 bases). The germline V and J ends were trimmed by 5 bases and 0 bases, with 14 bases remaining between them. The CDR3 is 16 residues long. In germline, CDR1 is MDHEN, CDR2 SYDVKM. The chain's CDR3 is CASSGLGRSSYNEQFF. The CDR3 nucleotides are TGTGCCAGCAGTGGCTTGGGGCGGAGCTCCTACAATGAGCAGTTCTTC.

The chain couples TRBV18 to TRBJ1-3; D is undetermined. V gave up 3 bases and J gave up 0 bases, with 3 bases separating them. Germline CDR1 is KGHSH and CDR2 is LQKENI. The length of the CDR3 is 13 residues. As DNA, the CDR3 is TGTGCCAGCTCACCTAGCTCTGGAAACACCATATATTTT. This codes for CASSPSSGNTIYF. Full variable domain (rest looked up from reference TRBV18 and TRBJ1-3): NAGVMQNPRHLVRRRGQEARLRCSPMKGHSHVYWYRQLPEEGLKFMVYLQKENIIDESGMPKERFSAEFPKEGPSILRIQQVVRGDSAAYFCASSPSSGNTIYFGEGSWLTVV.

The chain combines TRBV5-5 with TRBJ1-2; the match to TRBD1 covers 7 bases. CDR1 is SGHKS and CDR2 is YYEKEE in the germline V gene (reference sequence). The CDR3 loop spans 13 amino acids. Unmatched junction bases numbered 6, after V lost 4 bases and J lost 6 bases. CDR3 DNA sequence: TGTGCCAGCAGCCCGGACAGGTTCCATGGCTACACCTTC. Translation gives CASSPDRFHGYTF.

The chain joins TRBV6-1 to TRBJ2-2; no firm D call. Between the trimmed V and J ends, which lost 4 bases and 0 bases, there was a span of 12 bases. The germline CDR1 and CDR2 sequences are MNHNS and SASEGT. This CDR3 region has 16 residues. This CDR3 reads CASSVTFVPNTGELFF. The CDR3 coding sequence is TGTGCCAGCAGTGTAACTTTTGTCCCGAACACCGGGGAGCTGTTTTTT.

The CDR3 reads CASSLLGWGVSNQPQHF. In DNA, the CDR3 is TGTGCCAGCAGCTTATTAGGTTGGGGGGTTAGCAATCAGCCCCAGCATTTT. The chain has TRBV7-2 and TRBJ1-5, with a weak D call TRBD1 (5 bases). V dropped 2 bases and J dropped 0 bases, with 14 bases sitting between them. The CDR3 consists of 17 residues. In germline, CDR1 is SGHTA, CDR2 FQGNSA.

The CDR3 loop reads CASSHTPRGTGNTIYF. The DNA for the CDR3 is TGTGCCAGCAGCCACACTCCACGGGGTACGGGAAACACCATATATTTT. This chain joins TRBV7-2 and TRBJ1-3; D gene ambiguous. The germline V gene has CDR1 SGHTA and CDR2 FQGNSA. Trimming stripped 5 bases from V and 4 bases from J, with 18 bases between. The length of the CDR3 is 16 residues.

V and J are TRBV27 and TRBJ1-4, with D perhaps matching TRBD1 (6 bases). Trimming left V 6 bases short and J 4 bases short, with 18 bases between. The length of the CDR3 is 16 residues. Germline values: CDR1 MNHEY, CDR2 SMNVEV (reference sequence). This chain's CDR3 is CASSPFPTGSNEKLFF. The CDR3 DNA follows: TGTGCCAGCAGCCCTTTCCCCACAGGGAGTAATGAAAAACTGTTTTTT.